The sequence of this TCR beta chain was determined in a study of beta chain features in type 1 diabetes. Reverse transcription of all isolated RNA meant that expressed TCRB transcripts were sequenced. The repertoire was sequenced with immunoSEQ multiplex PCR; TCRdb's copy has only in-frame clones and lacks some. The sample comprises 330,000 or so clones, 20% of which are singletons, and around 0.044% rests with the top ten. This clone was detected a few times. Trimming took 4 bases from V and 4 from J, leaving 14 bases between them. Per the germline V gene, CDR1 is SGDLS and CDR2 is YYNGEE. The CDR3 extends over 14 amino acids.

Sequencing was carried out using naive CD4+ T cells from blood. This clonotype was obtained from a woman aged 18-29 years in good health. This sequence joins TRBV9 and TRBJ1-2; tentatively, D is TRBD1 (5 bases). CDR3 region: CASSSPEGIYGYTF. The CDR3 bases are TGTGCCAGCAGCTCCCCGGAGGGGATCTATGGCTACACCTTC.